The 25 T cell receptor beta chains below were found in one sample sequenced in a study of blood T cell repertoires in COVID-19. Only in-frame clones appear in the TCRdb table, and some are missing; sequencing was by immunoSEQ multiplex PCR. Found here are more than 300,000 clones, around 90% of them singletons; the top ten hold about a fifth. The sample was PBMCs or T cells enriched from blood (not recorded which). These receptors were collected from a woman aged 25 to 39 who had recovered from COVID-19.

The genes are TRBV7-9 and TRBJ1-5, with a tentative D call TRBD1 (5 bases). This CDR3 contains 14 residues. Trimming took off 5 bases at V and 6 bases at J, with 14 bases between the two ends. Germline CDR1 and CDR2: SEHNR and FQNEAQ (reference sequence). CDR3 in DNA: TGTGCCAGCAGCCCCGGGGGATTAAGTCAGCCCCAGCATTTT. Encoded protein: CASSPGGLSQPQHF. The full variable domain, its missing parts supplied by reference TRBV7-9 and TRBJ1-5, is DTGVSQNPRHKITKRGQNVTFRCDPISEHNRLYWYRQTLGQGPEFLTYFQNEAQLEKSRLLSDRFSAERPKGSFSTLEIQRTEQGDSAMYLCASSPGGLSQPQHFGDGTRLSIL.

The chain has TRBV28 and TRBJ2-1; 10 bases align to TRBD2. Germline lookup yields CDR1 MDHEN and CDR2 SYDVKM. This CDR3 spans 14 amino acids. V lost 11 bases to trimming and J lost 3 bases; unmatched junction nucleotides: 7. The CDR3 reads CAGSLAGVYNEQFF. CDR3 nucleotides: TGTGCCGGATCTCTAGCGGGAGTCTACAATGAGCAGTTCTTC.

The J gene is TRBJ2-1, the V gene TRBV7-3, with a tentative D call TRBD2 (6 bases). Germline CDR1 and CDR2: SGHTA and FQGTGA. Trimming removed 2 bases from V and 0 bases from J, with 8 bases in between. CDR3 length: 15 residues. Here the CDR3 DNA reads TGTGCCAGCAGCTTAGCGGGGAGCTCCTACAATGAGCAGTTCTTC. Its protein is CASSLAGSSYNEQFF.

In DNA form, the CDR3 reads TGTGCCAGCAGCCGGGCAGGGTCAACTGGGGCCAACGTCCTGACTTTC. Protein product: CASSRAGSTGANVLTF. This chain joins TRBV14 and TRBJ2-6; D is perhaps TRBD1 (5 bases). There are 16 residues in the CDR3. With 4 bases removed from V and 2 bases from J, the gap between germline ends came to 12 bases. The V gene's germline CDR1 is SGHDN and CDR2 FVKESK.

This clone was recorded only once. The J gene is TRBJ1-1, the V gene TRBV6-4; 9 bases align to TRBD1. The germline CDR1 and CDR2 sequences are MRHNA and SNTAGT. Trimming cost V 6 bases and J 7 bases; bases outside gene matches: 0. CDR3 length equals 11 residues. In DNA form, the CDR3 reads TGTGCCAGCAGGGACAGGGGTGAAGCTTTCTTT. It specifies CASRDRGEAFF.

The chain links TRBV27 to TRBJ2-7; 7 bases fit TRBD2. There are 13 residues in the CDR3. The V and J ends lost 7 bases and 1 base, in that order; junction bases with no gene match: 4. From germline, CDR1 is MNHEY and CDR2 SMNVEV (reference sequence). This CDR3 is CASNREDSYEQYF. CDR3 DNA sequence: TGTGCCAGCAACCGGGAGGATTCCTACGAGCAGTACTTC.

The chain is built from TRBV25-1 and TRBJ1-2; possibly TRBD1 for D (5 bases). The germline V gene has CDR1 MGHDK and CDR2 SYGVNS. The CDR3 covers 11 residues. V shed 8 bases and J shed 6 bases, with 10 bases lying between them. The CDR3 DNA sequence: TGTGCCAGCCACGACAGCAATGGCTACACCTTC. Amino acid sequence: CASHDSNGYTF.

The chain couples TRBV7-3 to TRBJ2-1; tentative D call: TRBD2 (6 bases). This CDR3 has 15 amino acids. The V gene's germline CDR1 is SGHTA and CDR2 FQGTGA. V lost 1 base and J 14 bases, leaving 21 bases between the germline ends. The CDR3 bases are TGTGCCAGCAGCTTAAGAATGGAGGGAGACTCGATAGAGTTCTTC. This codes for CASSLRMEGDSIEFF.

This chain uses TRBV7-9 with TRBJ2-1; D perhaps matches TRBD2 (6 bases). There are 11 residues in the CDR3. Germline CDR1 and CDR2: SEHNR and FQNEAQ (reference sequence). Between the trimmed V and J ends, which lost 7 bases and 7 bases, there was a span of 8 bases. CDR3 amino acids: CASTGGNEQFF. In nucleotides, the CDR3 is TGTGCCAGCACTGGGGGGAATGAGCAGTTCTTC.

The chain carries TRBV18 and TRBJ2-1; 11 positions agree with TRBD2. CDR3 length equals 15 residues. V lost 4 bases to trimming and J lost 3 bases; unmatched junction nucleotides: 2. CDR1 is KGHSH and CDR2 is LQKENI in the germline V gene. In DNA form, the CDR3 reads TGTGCCAGCTCACGAGGGACTAGCGGCTACAATGAGCAGTTCTTC. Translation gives CASSRGTSGYNEQFF.

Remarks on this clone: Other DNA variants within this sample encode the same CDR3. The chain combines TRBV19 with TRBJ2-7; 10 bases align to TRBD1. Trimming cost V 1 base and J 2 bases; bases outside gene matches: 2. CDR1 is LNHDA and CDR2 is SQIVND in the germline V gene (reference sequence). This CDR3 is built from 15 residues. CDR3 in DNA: TGTGCCAGTAGTATAGGACAGGGGGCCACCTACGAGCAGTACTTC. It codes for CASSIGQGATYEQYF. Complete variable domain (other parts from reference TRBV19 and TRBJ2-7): DGGITQSPKYLFRKEGQNVTLSCEQNLNHDAMYWYRQDPGQGLRLIYYSQIVNDFQKGDIAEGYSVSREKKESFPLTVTSAQKNPTAFYLCASSIGQGATYEQYFGPGTRLTVT.

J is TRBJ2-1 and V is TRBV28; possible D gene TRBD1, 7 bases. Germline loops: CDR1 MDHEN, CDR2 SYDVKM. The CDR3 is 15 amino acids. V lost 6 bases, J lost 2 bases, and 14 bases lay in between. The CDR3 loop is CASSPGGTAYNEQFF. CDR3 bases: TGTGCCAGCAGCCCGGGCGGGACAGCCTACAATGAGCAGTTCTTC.

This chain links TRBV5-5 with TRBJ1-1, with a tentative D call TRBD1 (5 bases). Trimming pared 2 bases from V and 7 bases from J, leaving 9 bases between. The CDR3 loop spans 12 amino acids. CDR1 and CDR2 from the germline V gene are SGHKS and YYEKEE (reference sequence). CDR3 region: CASSFMTDEAFF. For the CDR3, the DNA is TGTGCCAGCAGCTTCATGACAGATGAAGCTTTCTTT.

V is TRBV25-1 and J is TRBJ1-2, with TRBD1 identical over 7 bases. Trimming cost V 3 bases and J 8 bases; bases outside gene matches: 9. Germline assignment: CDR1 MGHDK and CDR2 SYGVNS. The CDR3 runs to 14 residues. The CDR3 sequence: CASSEQGGLEGYTF. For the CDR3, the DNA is TGTGCCAGCAGTGAGCAAGGGGGCCTTGAGGGCTACACCTTC.

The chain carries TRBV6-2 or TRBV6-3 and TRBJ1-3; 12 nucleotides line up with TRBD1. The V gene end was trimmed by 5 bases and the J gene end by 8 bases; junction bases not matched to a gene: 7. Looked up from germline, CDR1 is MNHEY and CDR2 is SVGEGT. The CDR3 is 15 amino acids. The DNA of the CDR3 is TGTGCCAGCAGTCCCGGGACAGGGGGCGCGTACACCATATATTTT. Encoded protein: CASSPGTGGAYTIYF.

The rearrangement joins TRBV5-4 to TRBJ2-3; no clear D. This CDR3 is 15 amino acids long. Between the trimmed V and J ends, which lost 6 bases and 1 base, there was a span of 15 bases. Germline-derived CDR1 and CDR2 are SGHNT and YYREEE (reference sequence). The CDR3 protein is CASTSTLLGTDTQYF. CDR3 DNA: TGTGCCAGCACATCAACCCTACTTGGCACAGATACGCAGTATTTT. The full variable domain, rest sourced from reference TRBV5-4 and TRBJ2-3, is ETGVTQSPTHLIKTRGQQVTLRCSSQSGHNTVSWYQQALGQGPQFIFQYYREEENGRGNFPPRFSGLQFPNYSSELNVNALELDDSALYLCASTSTLLGTDTQYFGPGTRLTVL.

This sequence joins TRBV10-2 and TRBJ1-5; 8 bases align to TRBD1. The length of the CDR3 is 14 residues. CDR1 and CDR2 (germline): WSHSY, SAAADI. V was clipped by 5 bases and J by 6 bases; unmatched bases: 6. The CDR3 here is CASSYDRGSQPQHF. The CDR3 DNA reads TGCGCCAGCAGTTACGACAGGGGCTCTCAGCCCCAGCATTTT.

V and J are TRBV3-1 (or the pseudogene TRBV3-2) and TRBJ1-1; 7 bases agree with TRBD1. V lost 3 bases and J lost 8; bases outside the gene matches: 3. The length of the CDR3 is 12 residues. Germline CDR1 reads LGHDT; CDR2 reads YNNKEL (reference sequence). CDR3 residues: CASSHQDREAFF. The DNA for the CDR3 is TGTGCCAGCAGCCATCAGGACAGGGAAGCTTTCTTT.

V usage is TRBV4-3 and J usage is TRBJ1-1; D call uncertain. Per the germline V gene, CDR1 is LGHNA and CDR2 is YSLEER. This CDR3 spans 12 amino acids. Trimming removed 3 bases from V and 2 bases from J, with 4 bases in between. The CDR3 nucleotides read TGCGCCAGCAGCCACACTAACACTGAAGCTTTCTTT. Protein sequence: CASSHTNTEAFF.

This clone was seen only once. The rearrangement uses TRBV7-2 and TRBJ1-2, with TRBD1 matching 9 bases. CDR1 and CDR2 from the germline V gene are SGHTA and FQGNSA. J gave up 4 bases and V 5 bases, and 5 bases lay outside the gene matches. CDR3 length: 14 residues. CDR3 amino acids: CASSAGQGVYGYTF. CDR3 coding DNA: TGTGCCAGCAGCGCGGGACAGGGTGTCTATGGCTACACCTTC. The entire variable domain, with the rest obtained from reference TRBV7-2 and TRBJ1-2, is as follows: GAGVSQSPSNKVTEKGKDVELRCDPISGHTALYWYRQSLGQGLEFLIYFQGNSAPDKSGLPSDRFSAERTGGSVSTLTIQRTQQEDSAVYLCASSAGQGVYGYTFGSGTRLTVV.

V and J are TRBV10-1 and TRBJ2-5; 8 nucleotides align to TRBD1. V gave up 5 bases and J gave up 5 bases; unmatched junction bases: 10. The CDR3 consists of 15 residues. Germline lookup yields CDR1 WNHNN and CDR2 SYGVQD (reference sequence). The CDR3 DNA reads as TGCGCCAGCAGTCCAAACAGGGGGACCGAGGAGACCCAGTACTTC. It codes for CASSPNRGTEETQYF.

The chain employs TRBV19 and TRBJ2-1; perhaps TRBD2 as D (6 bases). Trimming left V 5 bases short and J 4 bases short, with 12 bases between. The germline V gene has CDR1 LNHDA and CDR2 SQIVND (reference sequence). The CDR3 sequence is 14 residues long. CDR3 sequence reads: CASSWDSSYNEQFF. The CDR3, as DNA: TGTGCCAGTAGTTGGGACTCTTCATACAATGAGCAGTTCTTC.

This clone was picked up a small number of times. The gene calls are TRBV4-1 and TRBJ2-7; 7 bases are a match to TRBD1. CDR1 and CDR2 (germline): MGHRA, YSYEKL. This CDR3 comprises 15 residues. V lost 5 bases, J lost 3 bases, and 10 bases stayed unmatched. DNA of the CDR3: TGCGCCAGCAGCTCTCCCGGACAGGCCCGCTACGAGCAGTACTTC. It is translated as CASSSPGQARYEQYF.

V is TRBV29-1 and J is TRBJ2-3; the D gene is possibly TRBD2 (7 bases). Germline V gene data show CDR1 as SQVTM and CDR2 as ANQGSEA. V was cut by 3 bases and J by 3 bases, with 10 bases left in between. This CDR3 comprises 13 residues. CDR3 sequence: CSVDEGGTDTQYF. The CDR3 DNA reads TGCAGCGTTGACGAGGGGGGGACAGATACGCAGTATTTT.

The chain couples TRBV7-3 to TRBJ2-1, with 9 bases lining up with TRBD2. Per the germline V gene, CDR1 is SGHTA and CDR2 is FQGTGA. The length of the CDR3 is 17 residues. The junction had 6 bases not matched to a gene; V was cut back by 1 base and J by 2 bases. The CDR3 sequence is CASSLKGGRVTYNEQFF. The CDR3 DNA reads TGTGCCAGCAGCTTAAAGGGCGGGAGGGTGACCTACAATGAGCAGTTCTTC.